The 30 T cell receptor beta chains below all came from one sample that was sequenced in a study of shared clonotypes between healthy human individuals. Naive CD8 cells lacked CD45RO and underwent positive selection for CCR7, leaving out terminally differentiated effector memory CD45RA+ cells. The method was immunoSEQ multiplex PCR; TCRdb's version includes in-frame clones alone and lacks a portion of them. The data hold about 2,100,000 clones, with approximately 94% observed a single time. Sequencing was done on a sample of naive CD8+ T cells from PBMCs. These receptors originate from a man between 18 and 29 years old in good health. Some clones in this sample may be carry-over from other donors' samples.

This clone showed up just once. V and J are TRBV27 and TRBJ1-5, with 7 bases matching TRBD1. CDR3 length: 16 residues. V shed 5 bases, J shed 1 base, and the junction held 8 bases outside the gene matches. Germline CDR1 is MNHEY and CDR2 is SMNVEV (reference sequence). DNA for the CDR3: TGTGCCAGCAGTGCCGACAGGGTGGGGAGCAATCAGCCCCAGCATTTT. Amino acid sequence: CASSADRVGSNQPQHF.

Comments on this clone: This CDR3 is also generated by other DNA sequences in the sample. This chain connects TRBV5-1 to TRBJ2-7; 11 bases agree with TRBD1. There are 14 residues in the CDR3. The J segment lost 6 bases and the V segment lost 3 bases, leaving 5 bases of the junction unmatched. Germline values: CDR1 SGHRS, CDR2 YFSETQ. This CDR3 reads CASSSGQGAGEQYF. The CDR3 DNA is TGCGCCAGCAGCTCTGGACAGGGGGCTGGCGAGCAGTACTTC. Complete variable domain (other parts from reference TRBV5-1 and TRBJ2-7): KAGVTQTPRYLIKTRGQQVTLSCSPISGHRSVSWYQQTPGQGLQFLFEYFSETQRNKGNFPGRFSGRQFSNSRSEMNVSTLELGDSALYLCASSSGQGAGEQYFGPGTRLTVT.

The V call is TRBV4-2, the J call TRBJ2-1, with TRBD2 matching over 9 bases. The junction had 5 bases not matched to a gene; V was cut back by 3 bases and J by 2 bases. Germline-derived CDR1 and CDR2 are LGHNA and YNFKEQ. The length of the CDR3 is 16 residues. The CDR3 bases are TGTGCCAGCAGCCATACTAGCGGGCGGACCTACAATGAGCAGTTCTTC. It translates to CASSHTSGRTYNEQFF.

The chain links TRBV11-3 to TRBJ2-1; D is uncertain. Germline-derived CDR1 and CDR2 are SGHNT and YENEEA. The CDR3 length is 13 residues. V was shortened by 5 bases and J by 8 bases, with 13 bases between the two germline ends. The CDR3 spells CASSPRLDDEQFF. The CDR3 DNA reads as TGTGCCAGCAGCCCAAGACTGGATGATGAGCAGTTCTTC.

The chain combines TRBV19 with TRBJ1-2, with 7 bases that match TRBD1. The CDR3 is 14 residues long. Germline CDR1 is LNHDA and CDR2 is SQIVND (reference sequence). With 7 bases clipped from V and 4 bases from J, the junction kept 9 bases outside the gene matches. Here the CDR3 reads CASNYRGSGYGYTF. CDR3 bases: TGTGCCAGTAATTACAGGGGATCGGGCTATGGCTACACCTTC.

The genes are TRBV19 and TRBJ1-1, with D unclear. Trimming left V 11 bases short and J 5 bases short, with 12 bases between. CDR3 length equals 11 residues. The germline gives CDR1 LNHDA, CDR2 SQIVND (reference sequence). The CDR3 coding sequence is TGTGCCTCAACCTACGGGACTGAAGCTTTCTTT. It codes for CASTYGTEAFF.

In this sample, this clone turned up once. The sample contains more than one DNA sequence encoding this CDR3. The CDR3 coding sequence is TGTGCCAGCAGTCCAGGGCTCAATCAGCCCCAGCATTTT. Its protein product is CASSPGLNQPQHF. The chain has TRBV6-5 and TRBJ1-5; tentatively, D is TRBD1 (5 bases). The CDR3 contains 13 residues. V lost 5 bases, J lost 3 bases, and 8 bases lay in between. CDR1 and CDR2 (germline): MNHEY, SVGAGI.

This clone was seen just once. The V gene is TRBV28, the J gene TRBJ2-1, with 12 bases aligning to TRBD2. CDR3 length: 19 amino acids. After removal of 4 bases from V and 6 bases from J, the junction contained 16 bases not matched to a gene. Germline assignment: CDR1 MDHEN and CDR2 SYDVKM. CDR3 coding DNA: TGTGCCAGCAGTTACCCTCTAGCGGGAGGGCCGATATCCAGCAATGAGCAGTTCTTC. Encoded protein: CASSYPLAGGPISSNEQFF.

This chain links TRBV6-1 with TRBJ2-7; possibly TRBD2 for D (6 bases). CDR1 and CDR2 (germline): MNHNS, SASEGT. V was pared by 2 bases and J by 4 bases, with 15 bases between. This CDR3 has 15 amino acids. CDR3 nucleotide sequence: TGTGCCAGCAGTGAATACGATGGAGGGGTTTACGAGCAGTACTTC. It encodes CASSEYDGGVYEQYF.

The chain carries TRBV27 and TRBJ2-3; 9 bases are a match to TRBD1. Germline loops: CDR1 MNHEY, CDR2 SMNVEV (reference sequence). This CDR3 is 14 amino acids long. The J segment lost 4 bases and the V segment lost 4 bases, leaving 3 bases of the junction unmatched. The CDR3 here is CASSSGQGSDTQYF. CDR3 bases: TGTGCCAGCAGTTCAGGACAGGGGTCAGATACGCAGTATTTT.

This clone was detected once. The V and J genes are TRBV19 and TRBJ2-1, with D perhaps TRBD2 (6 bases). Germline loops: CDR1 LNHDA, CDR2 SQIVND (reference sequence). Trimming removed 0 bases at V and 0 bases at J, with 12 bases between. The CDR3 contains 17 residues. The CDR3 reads CASSIDLETSSYNEQFF. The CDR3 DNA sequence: TGTGCCAGTAGTATAGATCTGGAGACTAGCTCCTACAATGAGCAGTTCTTC.

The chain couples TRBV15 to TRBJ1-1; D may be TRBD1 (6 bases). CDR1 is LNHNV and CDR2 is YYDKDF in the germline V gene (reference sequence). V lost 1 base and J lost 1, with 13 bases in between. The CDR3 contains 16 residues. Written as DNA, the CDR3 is TGTGCCACCAGCAGAGGCACAGGGTTTTGGAACACTGAAGCTTTCTTT. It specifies CATSRGTGFWNTEAFF. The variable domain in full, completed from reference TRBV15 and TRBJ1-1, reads DAMVIQNPRYQVTQFGKPVTLSCSQTLNHNVMYWYQQKSSQAPKLLFHYYDKDFNNEADTPDNFQSRRPNTSFCFLDIRSPGLGDTAMYLCATSRGTGFWNTEAFFGQGTRLTVV.

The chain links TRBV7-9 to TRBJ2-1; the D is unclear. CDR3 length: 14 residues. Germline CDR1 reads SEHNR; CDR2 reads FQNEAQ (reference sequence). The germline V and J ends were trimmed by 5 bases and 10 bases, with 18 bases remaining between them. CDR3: CASSQQLSEHEQFF. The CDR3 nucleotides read TGTGCCAGCAGCCAACAGTTAAGCGAGCACGAGCAGTTCTTC.

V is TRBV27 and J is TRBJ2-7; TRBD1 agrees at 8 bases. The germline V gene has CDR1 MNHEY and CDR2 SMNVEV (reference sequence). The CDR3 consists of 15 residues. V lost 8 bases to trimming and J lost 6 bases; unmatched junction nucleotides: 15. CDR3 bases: TGTGCCAGCGTTAGACTGGGGACAGGCGCATTCGAGCAGTACTTC. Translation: CASVRLGTGAFEQYF.

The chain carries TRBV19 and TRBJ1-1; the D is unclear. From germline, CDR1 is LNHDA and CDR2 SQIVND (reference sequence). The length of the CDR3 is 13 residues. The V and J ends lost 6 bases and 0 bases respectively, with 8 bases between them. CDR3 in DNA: TGTGCCAGTAGGAGGGAGATGAACACTGAAGCTTTCTTT. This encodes CASRREMNTEAFF.

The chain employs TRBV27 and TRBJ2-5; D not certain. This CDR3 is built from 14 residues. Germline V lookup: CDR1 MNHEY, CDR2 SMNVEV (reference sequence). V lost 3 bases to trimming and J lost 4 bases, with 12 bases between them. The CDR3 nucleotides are TGTGCCAGCAGTTTTTTATCGGACGGAGAGACCCAGTACTTC. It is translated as CASSFLSDGETQYF.

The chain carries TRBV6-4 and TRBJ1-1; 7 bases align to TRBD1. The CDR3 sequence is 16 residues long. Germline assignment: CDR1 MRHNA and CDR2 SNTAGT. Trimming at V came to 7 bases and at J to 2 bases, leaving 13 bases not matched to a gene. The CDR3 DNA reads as TGTGCCAGCAAGCGGTTCGGGACAGAAACTAACACTGAAGCTTTCTTT. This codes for CASKRFGTETNTEAFF.

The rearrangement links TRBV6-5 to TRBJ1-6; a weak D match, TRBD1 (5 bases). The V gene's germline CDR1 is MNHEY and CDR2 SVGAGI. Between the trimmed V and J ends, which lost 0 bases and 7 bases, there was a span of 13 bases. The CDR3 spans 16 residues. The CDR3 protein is CASSYSRQGGNSPLHF. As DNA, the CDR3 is TGTGCCAGCAGTTACTCCAGGCAGGGTGGGAATTCACCCCTCCACTTT.

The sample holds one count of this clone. CDR3 bases: TGTGCCAGCAGTTTCCGGCCGGCTGGGACCCAGTACTTC. Translated, it gives CASSFRPAGTQYF. The chain uses TRBV27 and TRBJ2-5; D remains unclear. V lost 3 bases and J lost 7, with 12 bases in between. Germline V gives CDR1 MNHEY, CDR2 SMNVEV (reference sequence). The CDR3 consists of 13 residues.

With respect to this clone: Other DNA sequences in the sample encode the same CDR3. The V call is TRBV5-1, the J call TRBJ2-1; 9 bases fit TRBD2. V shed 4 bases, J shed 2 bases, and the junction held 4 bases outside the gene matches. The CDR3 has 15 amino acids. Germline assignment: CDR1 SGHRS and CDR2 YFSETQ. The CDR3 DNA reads TGCGCCAGCAGCCTTAGCGGGAGCCCCTACAATGAGCAGTTCTTC. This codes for CASSLSGSPYNEQFF.

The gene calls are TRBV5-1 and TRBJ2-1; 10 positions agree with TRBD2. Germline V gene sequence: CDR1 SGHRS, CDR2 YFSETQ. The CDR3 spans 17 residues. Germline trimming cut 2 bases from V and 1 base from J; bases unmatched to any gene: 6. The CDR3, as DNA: TGCGCCAGCAGCTTAACGCGTAGCGGGAGGTCCTACAATGAGCAGTTCTTC. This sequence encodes CASSLTRSGRSYNEQFF.

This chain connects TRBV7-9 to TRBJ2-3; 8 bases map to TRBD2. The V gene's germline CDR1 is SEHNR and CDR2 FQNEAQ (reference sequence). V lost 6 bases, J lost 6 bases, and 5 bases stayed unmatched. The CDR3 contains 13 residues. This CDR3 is CASRQAGVDTQYF. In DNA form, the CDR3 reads TGTGCCAGCAGACAAGCGGGAGTTGATACGCAGTATTTT.

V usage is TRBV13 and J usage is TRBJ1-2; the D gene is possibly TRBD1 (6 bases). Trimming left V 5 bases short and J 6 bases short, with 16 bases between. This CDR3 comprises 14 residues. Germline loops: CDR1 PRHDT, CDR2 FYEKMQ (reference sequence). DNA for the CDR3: TGTGCCAGCAGCCAGGGGACGGGGCCAGATGGCTACACCTTC. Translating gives CASSQGTGPDGYTF.

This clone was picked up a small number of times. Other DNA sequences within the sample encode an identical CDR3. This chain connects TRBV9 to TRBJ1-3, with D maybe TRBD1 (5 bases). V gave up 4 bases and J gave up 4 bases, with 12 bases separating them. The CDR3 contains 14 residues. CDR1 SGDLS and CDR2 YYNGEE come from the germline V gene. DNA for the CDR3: TGTGCCAGCAGCCCGTCCCGGGGGGGAAACACCATATATTTT. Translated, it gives CASSPSRGGNTIYF.

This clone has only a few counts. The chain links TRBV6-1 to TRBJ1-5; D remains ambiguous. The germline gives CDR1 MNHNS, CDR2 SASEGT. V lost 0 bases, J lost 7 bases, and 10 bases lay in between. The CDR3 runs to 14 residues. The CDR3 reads CASSEAPFGQPQHF. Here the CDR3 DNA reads TGTGCCAGCAGTGAAGCTCCCTTCGGGCAGCCCCAGCATTTT.

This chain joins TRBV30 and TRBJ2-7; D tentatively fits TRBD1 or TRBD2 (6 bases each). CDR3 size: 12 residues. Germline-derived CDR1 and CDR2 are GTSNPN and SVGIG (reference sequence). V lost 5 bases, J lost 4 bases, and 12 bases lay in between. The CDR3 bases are TGTGCCTGGGCTTGGGGGGCGTACGAGCAGTACTTC. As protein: CAWAWGAYEQYF.

The CDR3 region is CSEEVIREGYEQFF. In DNA form, the CDR3 reads TGCAGCGAGGAGGTGATCCGGGAAGGCTATGAGCAGTTCTTC. The chain carries TRBV29-1 and TRBJ2-1; tentatively, D is TRBD2 (5 bases). Looked up from germline, CDR1 is SQVTM and CDR2 is ANQGSEA. This CDR3 is 14 amino acids long. Trimming stripped 7 bases from V and 8 bases from J, with 21 bases between.

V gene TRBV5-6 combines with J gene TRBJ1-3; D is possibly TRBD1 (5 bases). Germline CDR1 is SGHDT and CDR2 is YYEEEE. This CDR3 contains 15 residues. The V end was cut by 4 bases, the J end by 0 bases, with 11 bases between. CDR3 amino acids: CASSIGTDSGNTIYF. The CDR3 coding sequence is TGTGCCAGCAGCATCGGGACGGACTCTGGAAACACCATATATTTT. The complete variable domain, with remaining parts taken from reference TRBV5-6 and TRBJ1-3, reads DAGVTQSPTHLIKTRGQQVTLRCSPKSGHDTVSWYQQALGQGPQFIFQYYEEEERQRGNFPDRFSGHQFPNYSSELNVNALLLGDSALYLCASSIGTDSGNTIYFGEGSWLTVV.

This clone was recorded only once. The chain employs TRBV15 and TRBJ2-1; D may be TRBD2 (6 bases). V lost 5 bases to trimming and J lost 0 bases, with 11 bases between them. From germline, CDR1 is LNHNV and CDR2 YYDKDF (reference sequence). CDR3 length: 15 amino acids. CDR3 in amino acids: CATSGGMSSYNEQFF. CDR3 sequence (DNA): TGTGCCACCAGCGGGGGGATGAGCTCCTACAATGAGCAGTTCTTC.

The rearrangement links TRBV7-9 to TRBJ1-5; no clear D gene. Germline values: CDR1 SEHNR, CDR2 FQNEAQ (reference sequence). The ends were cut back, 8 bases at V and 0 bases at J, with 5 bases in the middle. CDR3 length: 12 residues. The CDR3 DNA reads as TGTGCCAGCGGAACTAGCAATCAGCCCCAGCATTTT. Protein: CASGTSNQPQHF.